This T cell receptor beta chain stems from a study of OX40 agonist ivuxolimab in advanced cancers. Study background: Patients got intravenous ivuxolimab at 0.01 to 10 mg/kg every 2 weeks.

TCRdb keeps only in-frame clones here, not all; method: immunoSEQ multiplex PCR. The sample shows roughly 67,000 clones, roughly 90% of them seen only once. The V and J ends lost 7 bases and 4 bases, in that order; junction bases with no gene match: 10. Germline V gives CDR1 SGHVS, CDR2 FQNEAQ. CDR3 size: 16 residues. The source is an adult with an advanced solid tumor such as melanoma, head and neck, liver or kidney cancer. The chain has TRBV7-8 and TRBJ2-2; 9 nucleotides match TRBD1. Here the sequenced sample was CD4+ or CD8+ T cells sorted from blood, taken in a trial of the OX40 agonist ivuxolimab. The CDR3 DNA reads as TGTGCCAGCATCCCAAACAGGGGGCCCGGCACCGGGGAGCTGTTTTTT. This gives the protein CASIPNRGPGTGELFF.